The 10 T cell receptor beta chains listed next were all sequenced from one sample in a study of blood T cell repertoires in COVID-19. Using immunoSEQ multiplex PCR, the repertoire was profiled, and TCRdb retains in-frame clones only, with some absent. The data hold tens of thousands of clones, with about 87% observed a single time. The specimen sequenced was peripheral blood. These receptor sequences come from a human donor with active COVID-19. The donor label of this sample is uncertain.

The chain is built from TRBV19 and TRBJ2-5; 9 nucleotides agree with TRBD1. CDR1 is LNHDA, CDR2 SQIVND, per germline (reference sequence). Trimming removed 5 bases from V and 3 bases from J; junction bases left unmatched: 4. The CDR3 covers 14 residues. The CDR3 loop reads CASSAGQGKETQYF. Written as DNA, the CDR3 is TGTGCCAGTAGTGCCGGACAGGGGAAAGAGACCCAGTACTTC.

J is TRBJ1-2 and V is TRBV5-4, with D uncertain. Germline CDR1 and CDR2: SGHNT and YYREEE (reference sequence). Trimming took 0 bases from V and 2 from J, leaving 5 bases between them. The CDR3 sequence is 13 residues long. CDR3 nucleotide sequence: TGTGCCAGCAGCTTGGACAAAAACTATGGCTACACCTTC. Amino acid sequence: CASSLDKNYGYTF.

This sequence joins TRBV3-1 (or the pseudogene TRBV3-2) and TRBJ1-3; perhaps TRBD1 as D (5 bases). CDR1 LGHDT and CDR2 YNNKEL come from the germline V gene (reference sequence). The CDR3 loop spans 16 amino acids. The V end lost 4 bases, the J end lost 4 bases, and 17 bases lay between the germline ends. The CDR3 nucleotides read TGTGCCAGCAGCCTTCGGCAGGGTGCGGGAGGAAACACCATATATTTT. Translation gives CASSLRQGAGGNTIYF.

The rearrangement joins TRBV14 to TRBJ1-2; D not resolved. Germline V gene sequence: CDR1 SGHDN, CDR2 FVKESK. CDR3 length: 15 residues. The germline V and J ends were trimmed by 0 bases and 0 bases, with 8 bases remaining between them. The CDR3 DNA reads as TGTGCCAGCAGCCAAGATCTCAGGTCTAACTATGGCTACACCTTC. Translating gives CASSQDLRSNYGYTF.

The genes are TRBV2 and TRBJ1-5, with D perhaps matching TRBD1 (5 bases). Trimming left V 4 bases short and J 9 bases short, with 13 bases between. There are 13 residues in the CDR3. Germline V CDR1 and CDR2: SNHLY, FYNNEI. The CDR3 DNA follows: TGTGCCAGCAGTGGGGACTCCGGCTCGCCCCAGCATTTT. Amino acid sequence: CASSGDSGSPQHF.

The rearrangement joins TRBV27 to TRBJ2-1, with D tentatively TRBD1 (6 bases). This CDR3 comprises 13 residues. The germline gives CDR1 MNHEY, CDR2 SMNVEV (reference sequence). V lost 6 bases, J lost 2 bases, and 8 bases lay in between. The CDR3 loop reads CASRRTAYNEQFF. The DNA for the CDR3 is TGTGCCAGCAGGAGGACAGCCTACAATGAGCAGTTCTTC.

This rearrangement joins TRBV5-1 to TRBJ1-1; 9 positions agree with TRBD1. The CDR3 spans 14 residues. CDR1 is SGHRS, CDR2 YFSETQ, per germline. The J segment lost 4 bases and the V segment lost 3 bases, leaving 4 bases of the junction unmatched. The CDR3 is CASSSLQGATEAFF. The CDR3 region has the DNA TGCGCCAGCAGCTCCTTACAGGGGGCCACTGAAGCTTTCTTT.

This clone has only a few counts. The chain combines TRBV5-6 with TRBJ1-2; possibly TRBD1 for D (6 bases). Trimming cost V 5 bases and J 3 bases, with 23 bases left between them. The V gene's germline CDR1 is SGHDT and CDR2 YYEEEE. The CDR3 consists of 17 residues. CDR3 DNA: TGTGCCAGCAGGAGACAGGTTCGGACGTCGAGTGACTATGGCTACACCTTC. This codes for CASRRQVRTSSDYGYTF.

The chain recombines TRBV5-1 with TRBJ2-3; possibly TRBD1 for D (5 bases). This CDR3 contains 14 residues. With 3 bases removed from V and 2 bases from J, the gap between germline ends came to 10 bases. Looked up from germline, CDR1 is SGHRS and CDR2 is YFSETQ. In DNA form, the CDR3 reads TGCGCCAGCAGCTCGACAGATTTCACAGATACGCAGTATTTT. Its translation is CASSSTDFTDTQYF. The whole variable domain, remainder taken from reference TRBV5-1 and TRBJ2-3, is KAGVTQTPRYLIKTRGQQVTLSCSPISGHRSVSWYQQTPGQGLQFLFEYFSETQRNKGNFPGRFSGRQFSNSRSEMNVSTLELGDSALYLCASSSTDFTDTQYFGPGTRLTVL.

This chain links TRBV30 with TRBJ1-1, with 7 bases lining up with TRBD1. J gave up 10 bases and V 3 bases, and 5 bases lay outside the gene matches. Germline-derived CDR1 and CDR2 are GTSNPN and SVGIG (reference sequence). There are 11 residues in the CDR3. The CDR3 nucleotides read TGTGCCTGGAGGAGGGGGCGGAGAGCTTTCTTT. This gives the protein CAWRRGRRAFF.